This T cell receptor (beta chain) was observed in a study of cytomegalovirus exposure and HLA in healthy donors. Though probably carrying unrecorded immune exposures, donors were nominally healthy at sampling. Vbeta (60) and Jbeta (13) primers were used in the PCR. This table comes from immunoSEQ multiplex PCR, and its TCRdb copy is limited to in-frame clones, with some not included. The table includes 85,000 to 120,000 clones, roughly 70% detected once. With 2 bases clipped from V and 4 bases from J, the junction kept 4 bases outside the gene matches. Germline V gives CDR1 LNHDA, CDR2 SQIVND (reference sequence). This CDR3 spans 14 amino acids. About this clone: The antigen is undetermined.

Notes on the study in general: Roughly even sequencing depth across donors was the assumption behind the presence/absence analyses. Information on immune exposure was restricted to one variable (CMV serostatus).

The sample comprised PBMCs. The genes are TRBV19 and TRBJ1-1; 7 bases are a match to TRBD1. This clonotype originated in a male donor in good health and CMV-seropositive. CDR3 sequence reads: CASSIRGPGTEAFF. The CDR3 region has the DNA TGTGCCAGTAGTATAAGGGGGCCTGGCACTGAAGCTTTCTTT.